This T cell receptor beta chain appears in the sequencing data of a study of glioma-infiltrating T cells. This clonotype was counted at least ten times. Its specificity is unknown. The CDR3 sequence is 13 residues long. Germline V gene data show CDR1 as SQVTM and CDR2 as ANQGSEA. Trimming cost V 1 base and J 4 bases, with 10 bases left between them. Amplification of TCR alpha and beta CDR3 regions from RNA used iRepertoire nested multiplex PCR. One-step reverse transcription and amplification started from approximately 100-400 ng of tissue mRNA or PBMC total RNA. TCRdb called the multiplex PCR reads again in MiXCR, with one record for every CDR3 protein. The data contain roughly 200,000 distinct CDR3 sequences, 32% of them singletons. Study-level findings and limits: Non-neoplastic patients had below-expected tissue-blood divergence, while all gliomas exceeded expectation.

This clonotype originated in a human donor with low-grade glioma or glioblastoma, undergoing nonglioma brain surgery, or in good health (not recorded which). Sequenced input: glioma tissue, nonneoplastic brain tissue, or PBMCs (not recorded which). The chain joins TRBV29-1 to TRBJ1-1; D is perhaps TRBD1 (6 bases). CDR3 in DNA: TGCAGCGTTGAAGGGGGACACCTCACTGAAGCTTTCTTT. This gives the protein CSVEGGHLTEAFF.